A single sample is the source of the 20 T cell receptor beta chains below, sequenced in a study of blood T cell repertoires in COVID-19 (dated by TCRdb to 2020 to 2021). Library generation was performed with the immunoSEQ multiplex PCR assay. Held by TCRdb, this immuneACCESS table contains in-frame sequences only and omits some clones. Under half of the omission traces to an unresolved V gene where checked; the cause of the rest is unknown. Across this sample there are 150,000 or so clones, with about three quarters seen only once. The ten largest clones represent 4.5% of the sample. The sequenced sample consisted of peripheral blood. The receptors come from a woman aged 80 or older with active or convalescent COVID-19.

The rearrangement uses TRBV3-1 (or the pseudogene TRBV3-2) and TRBJ1-2; 11 positions agree with TRBD1. The CDR3 has 16 amino acids. The trim removed 3 bases at V and 4 bases at J, leaving 7 bases unmatched. Per the germline V gene, CDR1 is LGHDT and CDR2 is YNNKEL (reference sequence). The CDR3 DNA is TGTGCCAGCAGCCAGGAGGACAGGGGGCCTTTCTATGGCTACACCTTC. It yields the protein CASSQEDRGPFYGYTF.

V is TRBV5-6 and J is TRBJ1-5; D might be TRBD1 (6 bases). The ends were cut back, 3 bases at V and 4 bases at J, with 17 bases in the middle. This CDR3 has 16 residues. CDR1 and CDR2 from the germline V gene are SGHDT and YYEEEE. The CDR3 DNA sequence: TGTGCCAGCAGCTCTTCGAGGGGGACGCCTAATCAGCCCCAGCATTTT. This codes for CASSSSRGTPNQPQHF.

The rearrangement joins TRBV6-2 or TRBV6-3 to TRBJ1-5; 8 bases match TRBD1. This CDR3 has 14 amino acids. Germline V gene data show CDR1 as MNHEY and CDR2 as SVGEGT. The J segment lost 11 bases and the V segment lost 5 bases, leaving 11 bases of the junction unmatched. This chain's CDR3 is CASSATGVELSQHF. Here the CDR3 DNA reads TGTGCCAGCAGTGCGACAGGGGTCGAACTGTCCCAGCATTTT.

The genes are TRBV18 and TRBJ2-1; 7 positions match TRBD1. Trimming at V came to 2 bases and at J to 5 bases, leaving 3 bases not matched to a gene. CDR1 KGHSH and CDR2 LQKENI come from the germline V gene. The CDR3 sequence is 14 residues long. The CDR3 region is CASSPGTENNEQFF. DNA of the CDR3: TGTGCCAGCTCACCAGGGACAGAGAACAATGAGCAGTTCTTC.

This chain joins TRBV7-9 and TRBJ2-1; TRBD1 matches 8 bases. J was trimmed by 1 base and V by 1 base; bases with no gene match: 0. This CDR3 spans 15 amino acids. Germline assignment: CDR1 SEHNR and CDR2 FQNEAQ (reference sequence). CDR3 in DNA: TGTGCCAGCAGCTTAGGACAGGGGTCCTACAATGAGCAGTTCTTC. It yields the protein CASSLGQGSYNEQFF.

This clone has just one count. The rearrangement links TRBV4-1 to TRBJ2-7, with D possibly being TRBD1 (6 bases). Germline CDR1 MGHRA, CDR2 YSYEKL. CDR3 length equals 15 residues. V lost 3 bases and J lost 6, with 18 bases in between. The CDR3 DNA sequence: TGCGCCAGCAGCCAGGTTAACAGGGTTCTGGGCGAGCAGTACTTC. Amino acid sequence: CASSQVNRVLGEQYF.

The chain links TRBV6-5 to TRBJ1-1, with D perhaps TRBD1 (6 bases). V lost 7 bases to trimming and J lost 1 base, with 10 bases between them. Germline V CDR1 and CDR2: MNHEY, SVGAGI. The CDR3 is 13 amino acids. CDR3 nucleotide sequence: TGTGCCAGCAAGATGGACAGGAACACTGAAGCTTTCTTT. Amino acid sequence: CASKMDRNTEAFF.

J is TRBJ1-2 and V is TRBV5-5; D may be TRBD1 (5 bases). The CDR3 length is 14 residues. Germline V CDR1 and CDR2: SGHKS, YYEKEE (reference sequence). Between the trimmed V and J ends, which lost 0 bases and 2 bases, there was a span of 8 bases. For the CDR3, the DNA is TGTGCCAGCAGCTTGGCCGCAGGGAACTATGGCTACACCTTC. Its translation: CASSLAAGNYGYTF.

This clone was found once. The chain links TRBV4-2 to TRBJ2-7; perhaps TRBD2 as D (6 bases). CDR3 length equals 16 residues. CDR1 and CDR2 from the germline V gene are LGHNA and YNFKEQ. V dropped 2 bases and J dropped 1 base, with 15 bases sitting between them. CDR3 sequence (DNA): TGTGCCAGCAGCCAATCAGCCCGACTAGGTTCCTACGAGCAGTACTTC. Its translation: CASSQSARLGSYEQYF.

The chain couples TRBV28 to TRBJ1-1; 8 bases agree with TRBD1. This CDR3 spans 15 amino acids. The V gene end was trimmed by 3 bases and the J gene end by 3 bases; junction bases not matched to a gene: 6. Germline CDR1 is MDHEN and CDR2 is SYDVKM. CDR3 loop: CASSFQGAKYTEAFF. CDR3 in DNA: TGTGCCAGCAGTTTCCAGGGGGCTAAATACACTGAAGCTTTCTTT.

This clone has more than one count but fewer than ten. The genes are TRBV27 and TRBJ1-2; TRBD1 aligns across 10 bases. The CDR3 is made up of 17 amino acids. The V gene's germline CDR1 is MNHEY and CDR2 SMNVEV (reference sequence). V lost 4 bases and J lost 7; bases outside the gene matches: 15. The CDR3 loop reads CASSSLLTGGGLIGYTF. In nucleotides, the CDR3 is TGTGCCAGCAGTTCCCTCTTGACAGGGGGCGGGTTAATTGGCTACACCTTC.

This clone was detected a few times. The chain is built from TRBV7-6 and TRBJ2-7, with no clear D. This CDR3 is 15 amino acids long. Trimming removed 1 base at V and 1 base at J, with 11 bases between. Germline V gene lookup returns CDR1 SGHVS and CDR2 FNYEAQ. The chain's CDR3 is CASSLGPVPSYEQYF. The CDR3 DNA follows: TGTGCCAGCAGCTTAGGCCCAGTTCCTTCCTACGAGCAGTACTTC.

This chain links TRBV15 with TRBJ1-1; the match to TRBD1 covers 9 bases. The length of the CDR3 is 16 residues. Germline lookup yields CDR1 LNHNV and CDR2 YYDKDF (reference sequence). The junction had 9 bases not matched to a gene; V was cut back by 4 bases and J by 3 bases. CDR3 sequence: CATSKGGDREDTEAFF. The CDR3 DNA reads TGTGCCACCAGCAAAGGAGGGGACAGGGAGGACACTGAAGCTTTCTTT.

This chain uses TRBV28 with TRBJ2-7; TRBD1 matches at 8 bases. V shed 5 bases and J 4 bases; nucleotides not matched to a gene: 4. The CDR3 contains 13 residues. Germline assignment: CDR1 MDHEN and CDR2 SYDVKM. CDR3 nucleotides: TGTGCCAGCAGTCTGACAGGGGTGTACGAGCAGTACTTC. Its translation: CASSLTGVYEQYF.

The V gene is TRBV5-4, the J gene TRBJ2-5, with D perhaps matching TRBD2 (7 bases). CDR1 and CDR2 (germline): SGHNT, YYREEE (reference sequence). Trimming removed 0 bases at V and 5 bases at J, with 8 bases between. The length of the CDR3 is 13 residues. CDR3 coding DNA: TGTGCCAGCAGCTTGGAGGGGGGGGAGACCCAGTACTTC. This translates into CASSLEGGETQYF.

The rearrangement uses TRBV7-9 and TRBJ2-3, with TRBD2 matching 8 bases. The CDR3 totals 14 residues. From germline, CDR1 is SEHNR and CDR2 FQNEAQ (reference sequence). V dropped 6 bases and J dropped 0; count of bases not matched to a gene: 2. CDR3 sequence: CASRERGSTDTQYF. The CDR3 DNA sequence: TGTGCCAGCAGAGAGCGGGGGAGCACAGATACGCAGTATTTT.

CDR3 coding DNA: TGTGCCAGCAGTGACGAAGCGGGGGGGCTTGATGAGCAGTTCTTC. The encoded protein is CASSDEAGGLDEQFF. The rearrangement joins TRBV6-4 to TRBJ2-1, with 10 bases matching TRBD2. CDR3 length: 15 amino acids. Germline CDR1 is MRHNA and CDR2 is SNTAGT. V gave up 2 bases and J gave up 8 bases; unmatched junction bases: 6.

This chain joins TRBV6-4 and TRBJ2-1; a possible D gene is TRBD1 (5 bases). The CDR3 is 14 amino acids. The germline CDR1 and CDR2 sequences are MRHNA and SNTAGT. V shed 6 bases and J shed 4 bases, with 13 bases lying between them. CDR3 coding DNA: TGTGCCAGCAGCGAAACAGGAACGTACAATGAGCAGTTCTTC. It is translated as CASSETGTYNEQFF.

This chain joins TRBV7-9 and TRBJ1-2, with a possible D match to TRBD1 (5 bases). The CDR3 totals 13 residues. Germline loops: CDR1 SEHNR, CDR2 FQNEAQ (reference sequence). Trimming removed 4 bases at V and 4 bases at J, with 10 bases between. The CDR3 DNA reads as TGTGCCAGCAGCTCGGCCGGGGGCTATGGCTACACCTTC. It translates to CASSSAGGYGYTF.

This clone showed up just a few times. CDR3 protein: CASTLGGSGTEAFF. CDR3 DNA: TGTGCCAGCACACTAGGGGGCTCGGGCACTGAAGCTTTCTTT. The chain joins TRBV6-5 to TRBJ1-1, with 7 bases identical to TRBD1. This CDR3 has 14 amino acids. V shed 7 bases, J shed 4 bases, and the junction held 9 bases outside the gene matches. The V gene's germline CDR1 is MNHEY and CDR2 SVGAGI.